This T cell receptor beta chain came from a study of blood T cell repertoires in COVID-19. Study as a whole: Sample material is recorded as cDNA or gDNA derived from T cells, B-cell-depleted T cells, or PBMCs.

In the study's own analysis: Cell counts per sample came from amplifying reference gene primers. Method: immunoSEQ multiplex PCR; TCRdb's copy keeps in-frame clones and lacks some. Clonal size and the V and J genes are those of that table, whereas D and trimming came from the DNA. This sample has some 260,000 clones, with 70% to 85% found just once. Trimming removed 5 bases from V and 8 bases from J; junction bases left unmatched: 8. The CDR3 is 14 residues long. Germline loops: CDR1 MDHEN, CDR2 SYDVKM. The chain joins TRBV28 to TRBJ1-2, with 10 bases that match TRBD1. The TCR comes from a woman in her thirties or forties with active or convalescent COVID-19. The sequencing sample was made of peripheral blood. CDR3 residues: CASSPRDRGHGYTF. CDR3 sequence (DNA): TGTGCCAGCAGTCCGCGGGACAGGGGTCACGGCTACACCTTC.